One TCR beta chain is described in this entry. No cognate antigen has been identified for it. No per-base quality is available; no much larger clone lies one base away. To estimate absolute template abundance from read counts, synthetic TCR analog templates were spiked into each PCR. Using the immunoSEQ assay, TCRbeta CDR3 regions were amplified from genomic DNA with bias-controlled V and J gene primers. Sequencing of rearranged TCRbeta segments was performed at approximately 20X coverage. The paper's data handling went like this. Sequencing errors were corrected by clustering and CDR3s were annotated against IMGT to assign V, D and J genes. Downstream analyses used only productive TCRbeta rearrangements and left out out-of-frame or stop-codon sequences. To compute clonality, Shannon entropy was normalized by the log of the number of unique productive sequences and then subtracted from one. Clones differing between time points or between blood and tumor were identified using Fisher's exact test with Benjamini-Hochberg correction, with an adjusted p below 0.01 applied as the threshold. Imported from immuneACCESS, the table was reduced by TCRdb to in-frame sequences with V and J called. These copies leave out some clones; in studies compared against another copy, an unresolved V gene accounts for under half, and the cause of the remainder is not known. V, J and clone size derive from that table, while D and trimming were established from the DNA sequence. This sample is represented by about 48,000 clones; 80% to 90% of them were singletons. Of the sample, around 10% falls within the top ten clones.

Explained via the paper, the time point label denotes: peripheral blood 6 weeks after treatment start. A cohort of around 28 patients with locally advanced or metastatic urothelial carcinoma, treated at Memorial Sloan Kettering on a trial protocol, was included. Peripheral blood mononuclear cells were collected pretreatment and during treatment, with between 1 and 8 total time points obtained per patient. The Qiagen DNeasy Blood extraction kit was used to purify genomic DNA from total PBMCs and from tumor samples. PBMCs were collected pretreatment and during treatment, and were isolated and stored as previously described. CDR3 length: 14 amino acids, cysteine to phenylalanine. Of all the DNA, just the CDR3 is kept, 42 bases in frame from base 1. V and J are truncated by 1 base and 5 bases respectively, leaving an intervening sequence of 12 bases. The germline V gene (reference sequence) supplies CDR1 SGHNT and CDR2 YYREEE.

These data belong to a study of PD-L1 blockade in urothelial cancer listed by TCRdb under 2017. Context from the whole study: All patients started therapy at some point between 2014 and 2016 and received atezolizumab 1,200 mg intravenously every 3 weeks. About 90% of the roughly 29 patients were males with bladder-origin urothelial cancer, and about 65% of the 29 reported a prior smoking history. Patients had an ECOG performance status of 0 or 1 and had received between 0 and 3 prior chemotherapy regimens. Blood samples were analyzed at two time points: 3 weeks after treatment start (second dose) and 6 weeks after treatment start. A median of roughly 140,000 T cells and approximately 83,000 unique TCRs was obtained from blood samples, and a median clonality of approximately 0.077 was observed. The study, an exploratory multi-omic analysis, examined somatic, immune and clinical correlates of response to PD-L1 blockade with atezolizumab in urothelial cancer. Pretreatment tumor samples, along with matched peripheral blood serially collected before and after atezolizumab treatment, were subjected to TCR sequencing. Progression-free survival longer than 6 months counted as durable clinical benefit, and TCR features were additionally tested against both progression-free and overall survival. In the same patients, pretreatment tumors underwent whole exome sequencing and RNA sequencing in addition to TCR sequencing. Eight to ten patients achieved durable clinical benefit and some 21 did not. Pretreatment blood TCR-seq was available for 27 to 30 patients, at least one posttreatment blood collection was obtained for about 25 patients, and tumor TCR-seq was available for about 25 patients.

The research as a whole found: Improved progression-free and overall survival was associated with having pretreatment peripheral blood TCR clonality below the median. Because the sample size was small (n of about 30) and many exploratory analyses were performed, the results are intended to be hypothesis-generating. Greater expansion of tumor-associated TCR clones in peripheral blood 3 weeks after the start of treatment was observed in patients with durable benefit (n of about 20, p = 0.022).

The sequencing here drew on PBMCs, taken around atezolizumab (anti-PD-L1) treatment. This receptor chain uses TRBV5-4 and TRBJ2-5, with an unclear D gene assignment. The source of this sequence is a man aged 65-85 years with urothelial cancer. DNA sequence: TGTGCCAGCAGCTTGAAGGTCCCCGGGGAGACCCAGTACTTC. It codes for CASSLKVPGETQYF.